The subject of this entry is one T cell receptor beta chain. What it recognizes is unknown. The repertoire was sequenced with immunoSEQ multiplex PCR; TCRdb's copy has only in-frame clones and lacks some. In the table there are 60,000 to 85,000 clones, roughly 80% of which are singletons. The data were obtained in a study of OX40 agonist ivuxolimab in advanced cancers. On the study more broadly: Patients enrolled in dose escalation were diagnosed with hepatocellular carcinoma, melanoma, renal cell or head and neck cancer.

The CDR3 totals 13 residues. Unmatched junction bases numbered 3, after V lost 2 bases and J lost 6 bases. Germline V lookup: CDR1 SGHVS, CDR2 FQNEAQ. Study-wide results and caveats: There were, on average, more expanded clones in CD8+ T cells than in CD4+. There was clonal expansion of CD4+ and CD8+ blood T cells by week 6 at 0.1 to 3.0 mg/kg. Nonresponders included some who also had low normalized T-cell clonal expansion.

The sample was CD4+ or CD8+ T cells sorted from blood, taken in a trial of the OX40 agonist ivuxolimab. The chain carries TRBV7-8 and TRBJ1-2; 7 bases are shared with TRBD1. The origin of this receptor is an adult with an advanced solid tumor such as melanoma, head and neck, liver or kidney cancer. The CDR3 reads CASSLTGADGYTF. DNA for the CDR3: TGTGCCAGCAGCTTAACAGGGGCCGATGGCTACACCTTC.